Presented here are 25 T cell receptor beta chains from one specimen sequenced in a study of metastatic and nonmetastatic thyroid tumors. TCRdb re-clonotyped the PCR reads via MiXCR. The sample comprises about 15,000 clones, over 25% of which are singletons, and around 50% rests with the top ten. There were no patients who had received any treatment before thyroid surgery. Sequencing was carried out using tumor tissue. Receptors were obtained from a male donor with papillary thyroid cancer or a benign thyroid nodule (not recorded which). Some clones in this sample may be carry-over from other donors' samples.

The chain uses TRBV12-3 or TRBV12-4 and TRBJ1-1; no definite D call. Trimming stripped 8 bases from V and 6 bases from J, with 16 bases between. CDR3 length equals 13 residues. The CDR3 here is CASCISRLAEAFF. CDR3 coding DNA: TGTGCCAGCTGTATAAGTAGGCTCGCTGAAGCTTTCTTT.

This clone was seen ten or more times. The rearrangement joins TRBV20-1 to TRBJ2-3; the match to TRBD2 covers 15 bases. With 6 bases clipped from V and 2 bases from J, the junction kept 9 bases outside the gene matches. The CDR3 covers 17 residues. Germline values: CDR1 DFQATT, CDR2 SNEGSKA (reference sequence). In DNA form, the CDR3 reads TGCAGTGCGCCCGGGACTAGCGGGGGGTTATACACAGATACGCAGTATTTT. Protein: CSAPGTSGGLYTDTQYF.

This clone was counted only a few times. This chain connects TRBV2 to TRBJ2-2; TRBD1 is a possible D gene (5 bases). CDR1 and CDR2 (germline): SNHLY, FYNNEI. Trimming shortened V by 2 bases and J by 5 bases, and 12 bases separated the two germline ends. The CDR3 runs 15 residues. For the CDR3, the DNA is TGTGCCAGCAGTGAACCAGGGTTGGTAACCGGGGAGCTGTTTTTT. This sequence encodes CASSEPGLVTGELFF.

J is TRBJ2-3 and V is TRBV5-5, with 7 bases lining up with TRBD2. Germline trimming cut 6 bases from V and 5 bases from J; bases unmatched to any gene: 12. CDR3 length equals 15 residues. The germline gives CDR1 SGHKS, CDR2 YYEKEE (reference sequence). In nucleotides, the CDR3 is TGTGCCAGCATCTTTGTGCCAGCGGGAATAGATACGCAGTATTTT. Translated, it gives CASIFVPAGIDTQYF.

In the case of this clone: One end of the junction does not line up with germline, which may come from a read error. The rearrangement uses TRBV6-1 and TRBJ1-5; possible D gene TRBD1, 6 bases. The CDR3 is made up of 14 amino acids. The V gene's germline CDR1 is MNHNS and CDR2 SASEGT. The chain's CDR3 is CASSVGHLLQPEHF. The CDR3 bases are TGTGCGAGCAGTGTGGGACACTTGCTTCAGCCCGAGCATTTT.

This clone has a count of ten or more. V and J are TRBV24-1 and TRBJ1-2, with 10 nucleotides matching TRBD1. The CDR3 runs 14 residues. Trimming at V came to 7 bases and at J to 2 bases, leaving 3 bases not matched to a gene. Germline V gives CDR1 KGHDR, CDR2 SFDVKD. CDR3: CATRGTGENYGYTF. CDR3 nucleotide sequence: TGTGCCACCAGGGGGACAGGGGAGAACTATGGCTACACCTTC.

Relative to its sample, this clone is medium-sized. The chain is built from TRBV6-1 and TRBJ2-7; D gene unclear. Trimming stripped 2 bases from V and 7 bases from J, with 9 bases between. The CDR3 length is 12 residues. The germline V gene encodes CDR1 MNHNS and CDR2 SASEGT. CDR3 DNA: TGTGCCAGCAGTGAACTCTTGCAGGAGCAGTACTTC. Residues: CASSELLQEQYF.

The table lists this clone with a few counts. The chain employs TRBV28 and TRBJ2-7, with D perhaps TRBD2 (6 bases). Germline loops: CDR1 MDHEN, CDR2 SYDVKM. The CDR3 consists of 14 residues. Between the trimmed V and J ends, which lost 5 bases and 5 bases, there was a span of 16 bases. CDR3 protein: CASSQPGRGNEQYF. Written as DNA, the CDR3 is TGTGCCAGCAGTCAACCGGGACGGGGGAACGAGCAGTACTTC.

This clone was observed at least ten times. CDR3 in amino acids: CASSYSIDPSGTGELFF. DNA of the CDR3: TGTGCCAGCAGTTACTCGATTGATCCTAGCGGTACCGGGGAGCTGTTTTTT. V gene TRBV6-5 combines with J gene TRBJ2-2; 7 bases map to TRBD2. This CDR3 is built from 17 residues. The germline V gene encodes CDR1 MNHEY and CDR2 SVGAGI. The V segment lost 0 bases and the J segment 5 bases; nucleotides outside the gene matches: 9.

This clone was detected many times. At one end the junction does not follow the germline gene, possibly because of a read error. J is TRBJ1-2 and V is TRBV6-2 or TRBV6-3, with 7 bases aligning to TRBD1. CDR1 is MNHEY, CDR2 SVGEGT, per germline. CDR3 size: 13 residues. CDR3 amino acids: CASRYRGYYGYTF. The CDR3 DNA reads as TGTGCCAGCAGATACAGGGGTTACTATGGTTACACCTTC.

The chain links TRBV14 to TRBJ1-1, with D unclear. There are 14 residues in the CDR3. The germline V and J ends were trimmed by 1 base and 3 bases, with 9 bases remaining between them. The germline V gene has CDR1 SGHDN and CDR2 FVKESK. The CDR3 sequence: CASSQGQEYTEAFF. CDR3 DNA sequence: TGTGCCAGCAGCCAAGGCCAGGAATACACTGAAGCTTTCTTT.

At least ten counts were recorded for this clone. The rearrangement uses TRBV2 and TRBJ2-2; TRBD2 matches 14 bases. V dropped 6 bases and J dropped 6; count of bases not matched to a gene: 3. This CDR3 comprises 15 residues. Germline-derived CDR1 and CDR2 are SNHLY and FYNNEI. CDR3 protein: CASRPTSGRAGELFF. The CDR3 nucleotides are TGTGCCAGCAGGCCGACTAGCGGGAGGGCCGGGGAGCTGTTTTTT. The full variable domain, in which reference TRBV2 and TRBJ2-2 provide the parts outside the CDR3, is EPEVTQTPSHQVTQMGQEVILRCVPISNHLYFYWYRQILGQKVEFLVSFYNNEISEKSEIFDDQFSVERPDGSNFTLKIRSTKLEDSAMYFCASRPTSGRAGELFFGEGSRLTVL.

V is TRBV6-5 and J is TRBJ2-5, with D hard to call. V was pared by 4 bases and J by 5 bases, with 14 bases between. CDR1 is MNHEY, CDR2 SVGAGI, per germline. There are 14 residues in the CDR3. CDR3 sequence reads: CASSSSDGGETQYF. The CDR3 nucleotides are TGTGCCAGCAGTTCCTCGGACGGTGGGGAGACCCAGTACTTC.

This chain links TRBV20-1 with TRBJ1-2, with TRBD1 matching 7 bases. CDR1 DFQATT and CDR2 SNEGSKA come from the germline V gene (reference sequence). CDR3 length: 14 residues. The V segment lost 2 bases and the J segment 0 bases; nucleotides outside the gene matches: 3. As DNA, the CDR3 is TGCAGTGCTAGAAGGCAGGGGGCTAACTATGGCTACACCTTC. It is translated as CSARRQGANYGYTF.

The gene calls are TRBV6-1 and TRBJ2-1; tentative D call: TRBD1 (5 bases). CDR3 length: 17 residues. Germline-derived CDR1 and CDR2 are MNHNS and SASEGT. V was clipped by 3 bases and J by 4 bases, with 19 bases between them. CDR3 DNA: TGTGCCAGCAGTGAGTTCAGGGTTCCCCTCATTTACAATGAGCAGTTCTTC. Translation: CASSEFRVPLIYNEQFF.

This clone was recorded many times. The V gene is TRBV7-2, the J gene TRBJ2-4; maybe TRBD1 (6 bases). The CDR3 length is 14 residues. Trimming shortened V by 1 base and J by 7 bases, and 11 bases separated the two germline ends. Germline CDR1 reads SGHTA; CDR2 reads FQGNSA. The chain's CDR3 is CASSLVQGGNIQYF. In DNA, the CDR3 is TGTGCCAGCAGCTTAGTACAGGGTGGGAACATTCAGTACTTC. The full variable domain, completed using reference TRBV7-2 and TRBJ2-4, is GAGVSQSPSNKVTEKGKDVELRCDPISGHTALYWYRQSLGQGLEFLIYFQGNSAPDKSGLPSDRFSAERTGGSVSTLTIQRTQQEDSAVYLCASSLVQGGNIQYFGAGTRLSVL.

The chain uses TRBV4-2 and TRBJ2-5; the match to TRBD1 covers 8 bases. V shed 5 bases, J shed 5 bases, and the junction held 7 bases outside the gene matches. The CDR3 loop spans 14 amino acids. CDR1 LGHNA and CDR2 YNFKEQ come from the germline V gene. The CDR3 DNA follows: TGTGCCAGCAGCTCAGGGGGCTTCCAGGAGACCCAGTACTTC. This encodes CASSSGGFQETQYF.

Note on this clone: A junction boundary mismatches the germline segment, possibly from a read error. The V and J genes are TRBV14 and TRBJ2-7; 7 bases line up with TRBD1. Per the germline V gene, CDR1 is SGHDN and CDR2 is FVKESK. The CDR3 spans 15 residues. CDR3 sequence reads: CASSTDRVRTYEPYF. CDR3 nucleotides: TGTGCCAGCAGCACCGACAGGGTACGGACCTACGAGCCGTACTTC.

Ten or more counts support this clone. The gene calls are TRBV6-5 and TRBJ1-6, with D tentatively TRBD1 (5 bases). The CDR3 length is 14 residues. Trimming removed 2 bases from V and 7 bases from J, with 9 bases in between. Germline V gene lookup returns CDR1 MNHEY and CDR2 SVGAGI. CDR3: CASSYVRDNSPLHF. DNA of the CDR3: TGTGCCAGCAGTTACGTACGGGACAATTCACCCCTCCACTTT.

DNA for the CDR3: TGCAGTGCTAGGGACAGGGGAAGGGGCACTGAAGCTTTCTTT. The encoded protein is CSARDRGRGTEAFF. The chain links TRBV20-1 to TRBJ1-1; the match to TRBD1 covers 9 bases. The CDR3 is 14 amino acids. Germline trimming cut 3 bases from V and 4 bases from J; bases unmatched to any gene: 6. Germline V gene data show CDR1 as DFQATT and CDR2 as SNEGSKA (reference sequence).

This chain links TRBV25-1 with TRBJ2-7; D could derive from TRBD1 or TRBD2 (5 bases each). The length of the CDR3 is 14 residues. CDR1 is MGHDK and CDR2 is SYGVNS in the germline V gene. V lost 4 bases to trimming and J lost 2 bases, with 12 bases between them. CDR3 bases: TGTGCCAGCAGTGGGAGACGGGACCCCTACGAGCAGTACTTC. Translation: CASSGRRDPYEQYF.

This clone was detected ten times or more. CDR3 protein: CASSLQGPRFDEQYF. In DNA form, the CDR3 reads TGTGCCAGCAGCCTACAGGGGCCCCGCTTCGACGAGCAGTACTTC. The chain carries TRBV7-2 and TRBJ2-7; 7 positions match TRBD1. CDR1 and CDR2 (germline): SGHTA, FQGNSA. This CDR3 comprises 15 residues. J was trimmed by 5 bases and V by 5 bases; bases with no gene match: 12.

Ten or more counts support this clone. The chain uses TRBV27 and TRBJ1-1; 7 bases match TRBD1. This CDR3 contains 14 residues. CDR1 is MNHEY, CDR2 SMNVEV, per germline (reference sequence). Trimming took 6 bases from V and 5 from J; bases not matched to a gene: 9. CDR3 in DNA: TGTGCCAGCAGCCGCGACAGGGCAAGGACTGAAGCTTTCTTT. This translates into CASSRDRARTEAFF.

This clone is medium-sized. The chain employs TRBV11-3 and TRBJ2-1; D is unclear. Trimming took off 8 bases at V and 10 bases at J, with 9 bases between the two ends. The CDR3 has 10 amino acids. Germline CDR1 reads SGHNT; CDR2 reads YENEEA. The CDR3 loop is CASGTQEQFF. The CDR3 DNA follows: TGTGCCAGCGGAACACAAGAGCAGTTCTTC.

The CDR3 region is CASAPTSGTGELFF. For the CDR3, the DNA is TGCGCCAGCGCCCCTACTAGCGGCACCGGGGAGCTGTTTTTT. This chain links TRBV5-1 with TRBJ2-2, with 8 bases identical to TRBD2. CDR3 length: 14 residues. Germline lookup yields CDR1 SGHRS and CDR2 YFSETQ. V shed 7 bases, J shed 4 bases, and the junction held 6 bases outside the gene matches. The full variable domain, in which reference TRBV5-1 and TRBJ2-2 provide the parts outside the CDR3, is KAGVTQTPRYLIKTRGQQVTLSCSPISGHRSVSWYQQTPGQGLQFLFEYFSETQRNKGNFPGRFSGRQFSNSRSEMNVSTLELGDSALYLCASAPTSGTGELFFGEGSRLTVL.